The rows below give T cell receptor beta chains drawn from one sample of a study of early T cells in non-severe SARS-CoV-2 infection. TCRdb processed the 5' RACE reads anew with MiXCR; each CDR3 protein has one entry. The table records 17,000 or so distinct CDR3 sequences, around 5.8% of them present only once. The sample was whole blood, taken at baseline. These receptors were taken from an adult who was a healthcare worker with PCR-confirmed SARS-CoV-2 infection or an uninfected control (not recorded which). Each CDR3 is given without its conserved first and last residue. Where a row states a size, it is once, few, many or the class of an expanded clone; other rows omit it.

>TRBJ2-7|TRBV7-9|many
ASSLGWGDYEQY
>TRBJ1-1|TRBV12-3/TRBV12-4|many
ASSAPGGTEAF
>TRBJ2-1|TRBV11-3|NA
ASSPTGGTAGNEQF
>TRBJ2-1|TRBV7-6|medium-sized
ASSSGTRLGIKGDEQF
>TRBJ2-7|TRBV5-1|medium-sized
ASSPTGGSYEQY
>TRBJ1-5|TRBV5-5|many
ASSLGVGFQGLPQH
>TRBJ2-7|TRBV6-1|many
LTQVTTYEQY
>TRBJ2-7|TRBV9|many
ASSAFGGGEQY
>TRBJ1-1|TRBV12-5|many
ASSKGLGTEAF
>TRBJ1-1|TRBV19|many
ASSIEVNTEAF
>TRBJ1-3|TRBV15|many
ATSRVPSGNTIY
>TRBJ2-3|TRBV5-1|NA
ASRPDWRDTQY
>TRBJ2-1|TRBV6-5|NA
ASSTDFNEQF
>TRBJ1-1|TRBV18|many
ASSAKQGGTEAF
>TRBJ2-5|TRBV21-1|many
ASSKARGQQETQY
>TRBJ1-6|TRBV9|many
ASSSPPGQPPDSPLH
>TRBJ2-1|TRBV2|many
ASTGRATYNEQF
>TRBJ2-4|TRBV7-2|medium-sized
ASSLIAGGRGIQY
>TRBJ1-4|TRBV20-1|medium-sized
SASGGTGGLEKLF
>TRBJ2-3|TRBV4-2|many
ASSQDTDTQY
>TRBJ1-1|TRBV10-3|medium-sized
AISEVGVDTEAF
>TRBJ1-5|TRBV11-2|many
ASSLQTDQPQH
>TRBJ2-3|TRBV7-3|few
ASSFGGGGVFTDTQY